The following is a TCR beta chain sequence with its context. Its matching antigen is unknown. V trimming: 5 bases; J trimming: 0 bases; junction bases outside the gene matches: 5. The CDR3 length is 15 residues. From germline, CDR1 is SGHRS and CDR2 YFSETQ. Healthy bone marrow donors made up the cohort. Vbeta (60) and Jbeta (13) primers were used in the PCR. The table came from immunoSEQ multiplex PCR; TCRdb's copy has only in-frame clones and leaves some out. This sample carries roughly 140,000 clones, about 84% of them seen once, and the ten largest clones take 5% to 7.5%. This sample was included in a study of cytomegalovirus exposure and HLA in healthy donors. Study-wide background: A prior analysis found roughly 100 million unique TCR beta sequences from 150 million to 200 million T cells.

Study observations and caveats: According to a later analysis, most TCR beta chains associated with CMV appeared HLA-restricted. When the data were analyzed later, several of the most significant clusters appeared to be linked to common viral pathogens.

Specimen: PBMCs. This sequence originates from a woman in her thirties or forties in good health and CMV-seropositive. This sequence joins TRBV5-1 and TRBJ2-1, with 7 nucleotides matching TRBD1. The CDR3 bases are TGCGCCAGCAGTTGGACAGGCCTCTCCTACAATGAGCAGTTCTTC. Translating it yields CASSWTGLSYNEQFF.